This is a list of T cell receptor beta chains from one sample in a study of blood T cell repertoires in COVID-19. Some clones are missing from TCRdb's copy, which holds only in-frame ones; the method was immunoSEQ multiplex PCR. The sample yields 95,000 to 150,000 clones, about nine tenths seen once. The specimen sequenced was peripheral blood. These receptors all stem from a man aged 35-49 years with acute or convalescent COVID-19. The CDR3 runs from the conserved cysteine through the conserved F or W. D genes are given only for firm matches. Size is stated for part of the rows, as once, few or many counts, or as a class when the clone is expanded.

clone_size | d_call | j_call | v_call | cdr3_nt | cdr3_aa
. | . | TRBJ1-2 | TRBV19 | TGTGCCACCTCGGACAGCACCTTCTATGGCTACACCTTC | CATSDSTFYGYTF
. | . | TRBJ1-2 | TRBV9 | TGTGCCAGCAGCCAGACCCTCACGGGAGCTAACTATGGCTACACCTTC | CASSQTLTGANYGYTF
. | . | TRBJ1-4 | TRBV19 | TGTGCCAGTAGTCGGGGAACAACTAATGAAAAACTGTTTTTT | CASSRGTTNEKLFF
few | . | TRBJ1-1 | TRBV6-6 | TGTGCCAGCAGTCTCTCCGGGACAATGAACACTGAAGCTTTCTTT | CASSLSGTMNTEAFF
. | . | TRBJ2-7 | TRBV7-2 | TGTGCCAGCAGCTCGCGCCTAACCTACGAGCAGTACTTC | CASSSRLTYEQYF
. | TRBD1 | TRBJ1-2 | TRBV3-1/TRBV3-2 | TGTGCCAGCAGCCAACCCCAGGGGGTCTATGGCTACACCTTC | CASSQPQGVYGYTF
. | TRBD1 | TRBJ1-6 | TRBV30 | TGTGCCTGGAGTGTACAGGGGGCAGATTCACCCCTCCACTTT | CAWSVQGADSPLHF
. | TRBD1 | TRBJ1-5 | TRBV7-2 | TGTGCCAGCAGCCCCCAGACAGGGGGGATCGATCAGCCCCAGCATTTT | CASSPQTGGIDQPQHF
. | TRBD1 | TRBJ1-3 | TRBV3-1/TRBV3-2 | TGTGCCAGCAGCCAACAGTCCGGGACAGCGATCTCTGGAAACACCATATATTTT | CASSQQSGTAISGNTIYF
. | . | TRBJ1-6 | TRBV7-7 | TGTGCCAGCAGCTTAGCCGGGGGTAAGGATTCACCCCTCCACTTT | CASSLAGGKDSPLHF
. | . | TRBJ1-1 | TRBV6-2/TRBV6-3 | TGTGCCAGCAGTTACTCGCCGGTGAACACTGAAGCTTTCTTT | CASSYSPVNTEAFF
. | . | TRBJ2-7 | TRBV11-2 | TGTGCCAGCAGCTTAGATCAGACAGTCTACGAGCAGTACTTC | CASSLDQTVYEQYF
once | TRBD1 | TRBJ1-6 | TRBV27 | TGTGCCACCAGATTGACAGGGGGCATGGATTCACCCCTCCACTTT | CATRLTGGMDSPLHF
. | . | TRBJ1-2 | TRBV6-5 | TGTGCCAGCAGCAACAAGTACCGCTACACCTTC | CASSNKYRYTF
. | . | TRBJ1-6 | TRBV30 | TGTGCCTGGAGGACAGGTGGTTTATCACCCCTCCACTTT | CAWRTGGLSPLHF
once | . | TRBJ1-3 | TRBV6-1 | TGTGCCAGCAGTGAAGTCCAGGGGAAACTTTTTCTTGGAAACACCATATATTTT | CASSEVQGKLFLGNTIYF
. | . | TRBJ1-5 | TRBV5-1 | TGCGCCAGCAGCTTGGGGAGTAATCAGCCCCAGCATTTT | CASSLGSNQPQHF
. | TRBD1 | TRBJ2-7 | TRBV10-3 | TGTGCCATCAGTAAACAGGGGGCCAACGAGCAGTACTTC | CAISKQGANEQYF
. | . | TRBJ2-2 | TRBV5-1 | TGCGCCAGCAGCTTGGGCCCAGCCGGGGAGCTGTTTTTT | CASSLGPAGELFF
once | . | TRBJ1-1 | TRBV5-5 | TGTGCCAGCAGCTTGACTCGAGACATGAACACTGAAGCTTTCTTT | CASSLTRDMNTEAFF
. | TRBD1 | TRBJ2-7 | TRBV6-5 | TGTGCCAGCCTCCGGGACAGGGGGTGGTATGAGCAGTACTTC | CASLRDRGWYEQYF
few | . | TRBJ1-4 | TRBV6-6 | TGTGCCAGCATGAGAGGGTCAAACGAAAAACTGTTTTTT | CASMRGSNEKLFF